This T cell receptor (beta chain) was identified during a study of shared clonotypes between healthy human individuals. Study-wide results and caveats: Of the naive CD4 clonotypes, 4% to 5% were shared across a handful of donors.

Unmatched junction bases numbered 7, after V lost 3 bases and J lost 10 bases. Germline values: CDR1 MDHEN, CDR2 SYDVKM. CDR3 size: 14 residues. Profiled with immunoSEQ multiplex PCR; TCRdb holds only in-frame clones, not every one. The sample shows 2,500,000 or so clones, approximately 93% of them seen only once. Notes on this clone: Antigen specificity is unknown.

The source of this sequence is a man between 18 and 35 years old in good health. Some clones in this sample may be carry-over from other donors' samples. The V gene is TRBV28, the J gene TRBJ1-4; TRBD1 aligns across 8 bases. The sample was naive CD4+ T cells from PBMCs. Subset here: CD45RA+ positively selected. The CDR3 is CASSFQTGVSKLFF. Written as DNA, the CDR3 is TGTGCCAGCAGTTTTCAGACAGGGGTTTCAAAACTGTTTTTT. The entire variable domain, with the rest obtained from reference TRBV28 and TRBJ1-4, is as follows: DVKVTQSSRYLVKRTGEKVFLECVQDMDHENMFWYRQDPGLGLRLIYFSYDVKMKEKGDIPEGYSVSREKKERFSLILESASTNQTSMYLCASSFQTGVSKLFFGSGTQLSVL.